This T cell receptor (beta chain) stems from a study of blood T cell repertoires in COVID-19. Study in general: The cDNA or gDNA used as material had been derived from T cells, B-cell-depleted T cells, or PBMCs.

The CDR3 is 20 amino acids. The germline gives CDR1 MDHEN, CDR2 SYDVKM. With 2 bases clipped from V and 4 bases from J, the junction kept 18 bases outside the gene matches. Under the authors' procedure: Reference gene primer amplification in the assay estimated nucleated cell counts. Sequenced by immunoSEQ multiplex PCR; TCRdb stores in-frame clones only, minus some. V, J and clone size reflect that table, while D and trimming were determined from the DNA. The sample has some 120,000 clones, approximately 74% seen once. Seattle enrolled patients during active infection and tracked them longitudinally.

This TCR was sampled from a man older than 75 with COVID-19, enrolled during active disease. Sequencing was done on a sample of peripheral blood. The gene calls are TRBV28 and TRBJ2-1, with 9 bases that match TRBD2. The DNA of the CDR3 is TGTGCCAGCAGTTTACCCCCGGGACTAGCAACAAACAAACCTTACAATGAGCAGTTCTTC. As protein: CASSLPPGLATNKPYNEQFF.